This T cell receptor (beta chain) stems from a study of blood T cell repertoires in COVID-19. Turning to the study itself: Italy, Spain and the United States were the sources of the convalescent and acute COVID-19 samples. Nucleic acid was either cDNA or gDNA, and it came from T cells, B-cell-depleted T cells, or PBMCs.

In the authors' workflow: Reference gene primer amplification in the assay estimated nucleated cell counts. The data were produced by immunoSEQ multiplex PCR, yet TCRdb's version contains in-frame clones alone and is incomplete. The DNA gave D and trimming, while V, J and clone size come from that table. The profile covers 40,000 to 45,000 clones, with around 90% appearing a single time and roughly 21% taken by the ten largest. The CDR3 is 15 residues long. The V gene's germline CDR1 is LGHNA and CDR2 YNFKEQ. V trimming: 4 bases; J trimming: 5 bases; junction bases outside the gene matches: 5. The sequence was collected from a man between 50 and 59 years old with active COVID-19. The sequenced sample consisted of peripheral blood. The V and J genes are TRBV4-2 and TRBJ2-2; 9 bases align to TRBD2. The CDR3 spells CASSLGTSMTGELFF. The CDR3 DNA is TGTGCCAGCAGCCTCGGGACTAGCATGACCGGGGAGCTGTTTTTT.